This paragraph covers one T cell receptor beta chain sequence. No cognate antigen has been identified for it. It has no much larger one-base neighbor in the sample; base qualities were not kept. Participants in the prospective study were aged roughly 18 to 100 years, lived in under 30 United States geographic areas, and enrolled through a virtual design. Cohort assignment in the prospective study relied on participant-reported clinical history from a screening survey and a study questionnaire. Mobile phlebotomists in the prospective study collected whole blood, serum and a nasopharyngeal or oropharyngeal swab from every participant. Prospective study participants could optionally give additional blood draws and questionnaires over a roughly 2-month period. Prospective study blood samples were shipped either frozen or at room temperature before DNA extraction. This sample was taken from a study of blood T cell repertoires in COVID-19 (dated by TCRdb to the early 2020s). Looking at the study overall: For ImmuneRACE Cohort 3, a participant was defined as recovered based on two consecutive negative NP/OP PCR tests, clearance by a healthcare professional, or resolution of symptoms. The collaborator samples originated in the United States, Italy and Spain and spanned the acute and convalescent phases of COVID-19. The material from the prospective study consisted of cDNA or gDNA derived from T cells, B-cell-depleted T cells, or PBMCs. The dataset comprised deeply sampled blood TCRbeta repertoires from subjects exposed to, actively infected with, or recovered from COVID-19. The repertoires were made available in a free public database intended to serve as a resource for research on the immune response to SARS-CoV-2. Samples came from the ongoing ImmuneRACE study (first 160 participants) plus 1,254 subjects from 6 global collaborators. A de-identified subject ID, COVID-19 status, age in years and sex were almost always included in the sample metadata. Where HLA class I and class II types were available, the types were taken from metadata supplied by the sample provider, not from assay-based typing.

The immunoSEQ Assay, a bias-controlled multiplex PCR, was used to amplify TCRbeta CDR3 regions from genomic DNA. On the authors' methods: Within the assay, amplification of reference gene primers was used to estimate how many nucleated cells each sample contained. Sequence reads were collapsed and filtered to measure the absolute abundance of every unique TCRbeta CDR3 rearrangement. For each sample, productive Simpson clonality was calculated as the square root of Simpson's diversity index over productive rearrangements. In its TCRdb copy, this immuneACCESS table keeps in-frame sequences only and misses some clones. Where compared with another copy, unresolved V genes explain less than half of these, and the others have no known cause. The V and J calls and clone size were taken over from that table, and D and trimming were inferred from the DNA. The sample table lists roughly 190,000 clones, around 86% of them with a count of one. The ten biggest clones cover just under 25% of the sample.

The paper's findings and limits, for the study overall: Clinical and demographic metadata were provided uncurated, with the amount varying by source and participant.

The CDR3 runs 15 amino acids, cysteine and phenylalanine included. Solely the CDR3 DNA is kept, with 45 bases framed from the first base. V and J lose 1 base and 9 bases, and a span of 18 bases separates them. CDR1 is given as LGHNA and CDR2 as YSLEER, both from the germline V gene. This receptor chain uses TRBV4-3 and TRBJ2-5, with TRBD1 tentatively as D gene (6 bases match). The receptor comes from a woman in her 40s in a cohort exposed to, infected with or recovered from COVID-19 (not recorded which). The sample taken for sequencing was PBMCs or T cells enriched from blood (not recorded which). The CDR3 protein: CASSQADSPKGAQYF. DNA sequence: TGCGCCAGCAGCCAAGCGGACAGTCCTAAAGGGGCCCAGTACTTC.